This paragraph covers one T cell receptor (beta chain) sequence. Looked up from germline, CDR1 is LNHDA and CDR2 is SQIVND (reference sequence). CDR3 length: 11 residues. This sample is part of a study of cytomegalovirus exposure and HLA in healthy donors. The PCR was carried out with 60 Vbeta primers and 13 Jbeta primers. The table came from immunoSEQ multiplex PCR; TCRdb's copy has only in-frame clones and leaves some out. The data hold roughly 200,000 clones, with approximately 79% observed a single time. The TCR originated in a woman aged 40-49 years in good health and CMV-seronegative. What was sequenced was PBMCs. The chain recombines TRBV19 with TRBJ2-3; 7 nucleotides match TRBD2. The CDR3 region is CASGRASTQYF. CDR3 in DNA: TGTGCTAGCGGGCGGGCCAGTACGCAGTATTTT.